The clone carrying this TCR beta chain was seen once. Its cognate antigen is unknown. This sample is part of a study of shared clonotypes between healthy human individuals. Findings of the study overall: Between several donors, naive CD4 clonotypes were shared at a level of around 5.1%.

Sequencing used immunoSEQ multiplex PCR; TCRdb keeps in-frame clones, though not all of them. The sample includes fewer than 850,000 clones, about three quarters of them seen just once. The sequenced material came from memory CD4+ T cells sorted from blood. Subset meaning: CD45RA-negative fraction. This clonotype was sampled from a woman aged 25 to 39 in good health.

CDR3 loop: CASSASQAGFRAFF. The CDR3 DNA sequence: TGCGCCAGCAGCGCGAGCCAGGCTGGGTTCAGGGCTTTCTTT. The rearrangement links TRBV5-1 to TRBJ1-1; D unresolved. CDR3 size: 14 residues. Germline V gene lookup returns CDR1 SGHRS and CDR2 YFSETQ. V lost 4 bases and J 11 bases, leaving 21 bases between the germline ends. Combining the CDR3 with reference TRBV5-1 and TRBJ1-1 gives the whole variable domain KAGVTQTPRYLIKTRGQQVTLSCSPISGHRSVSWYQQTPGQGLQFLFEYFSETQRNKGNFPGRFSGRQFSNSRSEMNVSTLELGDSALYLCASSASQAGFRAFFGQGTRLTVV.